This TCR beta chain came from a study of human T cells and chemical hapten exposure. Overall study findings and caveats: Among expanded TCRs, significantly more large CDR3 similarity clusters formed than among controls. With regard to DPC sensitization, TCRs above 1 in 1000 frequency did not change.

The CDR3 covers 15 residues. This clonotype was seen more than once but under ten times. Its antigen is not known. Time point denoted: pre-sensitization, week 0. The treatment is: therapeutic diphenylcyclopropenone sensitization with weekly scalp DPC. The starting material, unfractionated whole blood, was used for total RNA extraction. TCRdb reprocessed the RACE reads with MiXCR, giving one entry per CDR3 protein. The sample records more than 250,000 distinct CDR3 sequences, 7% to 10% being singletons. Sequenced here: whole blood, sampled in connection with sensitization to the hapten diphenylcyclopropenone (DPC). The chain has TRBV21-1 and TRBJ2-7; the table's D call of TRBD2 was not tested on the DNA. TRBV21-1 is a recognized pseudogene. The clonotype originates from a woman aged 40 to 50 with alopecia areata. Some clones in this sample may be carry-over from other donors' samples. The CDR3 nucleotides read TGTGCCAGCAACACCTCCTGCGGGTTGGCCTACGAGCAGTACTTC. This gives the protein CASNTSCGLAYEQYF.